The source of this TCR beta chain is a study of blood T cells in healthy people across ages. Primers used in a second PCR of about 6 to 11 cycles were a sample-barcoded 5' primer and a J-beta primer mix. TCRdb reanalysed the 5' RACE reads using MiXCR and keeps one entry per CDR3 protein. The top ten hold roughly 7.7% of the sample, which has 1.5 million or so distinct CDR3 sequences, roughly 40% seen once. Individuals who donated were healthy Caucasians from Russia aged roughly 6 to 100. PBMCs were isolated at a quantity of at least 6.5 million per sample. This clonotype was seen ten or more times. Trimming took 1 base from V and 2 from J, leaving 11 bases between them. Germline CDR1 MGHRA, CDR2 YSYEKL. The CDR3 is made up of 15 amino acids.

This receptor was taken from a young woman in good health. The specimen sequenced was blood. The rearrangement links TRBV4-1 to TRBJ2-5; D may be TRBD2 (5 bases). The CDR3 bases are TGCGCCAGCAGCCAAGGTCCGGGAACGCAAGAGACCCAGTACTTC. It yields the protein CASSQGPGTQETQYF.